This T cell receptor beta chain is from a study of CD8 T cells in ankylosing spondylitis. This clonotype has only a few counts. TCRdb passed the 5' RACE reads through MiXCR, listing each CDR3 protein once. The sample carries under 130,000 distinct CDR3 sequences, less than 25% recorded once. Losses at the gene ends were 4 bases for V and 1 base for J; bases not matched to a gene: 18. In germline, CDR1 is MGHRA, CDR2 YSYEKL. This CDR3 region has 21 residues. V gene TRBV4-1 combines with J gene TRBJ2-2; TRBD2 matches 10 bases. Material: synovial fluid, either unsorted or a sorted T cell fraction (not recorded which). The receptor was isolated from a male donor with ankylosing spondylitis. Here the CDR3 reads CASSPLRGEALAGGNTGELFF. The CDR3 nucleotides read TGCGCCAGCAGCCCTCTAAGGGGGGAAGCCTTAGCGGGAGGGAACACCGGGGAGCTGTTTTTT.